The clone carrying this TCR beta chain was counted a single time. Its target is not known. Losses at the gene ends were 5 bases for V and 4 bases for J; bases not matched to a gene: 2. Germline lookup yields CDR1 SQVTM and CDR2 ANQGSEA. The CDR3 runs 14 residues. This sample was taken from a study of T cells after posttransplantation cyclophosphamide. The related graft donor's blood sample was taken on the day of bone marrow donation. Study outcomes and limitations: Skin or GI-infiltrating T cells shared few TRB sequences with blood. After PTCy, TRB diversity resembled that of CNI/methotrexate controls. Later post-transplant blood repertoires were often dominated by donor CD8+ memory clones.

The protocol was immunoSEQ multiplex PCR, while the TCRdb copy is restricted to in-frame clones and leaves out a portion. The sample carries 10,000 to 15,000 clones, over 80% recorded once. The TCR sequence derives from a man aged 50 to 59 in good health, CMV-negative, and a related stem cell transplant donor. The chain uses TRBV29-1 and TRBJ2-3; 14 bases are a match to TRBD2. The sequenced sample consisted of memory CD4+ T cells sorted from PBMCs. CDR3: CSVKTSGGADTQYF. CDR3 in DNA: TGCAGCGTTAAGACTAGCGGGGGGGCAGATACGCAGTATTTT.